Shown below are 32 T cell receptor beta chains from a single sample sequenced in a study of OX40 agonist ivuxolimab in advanced cancers. The repertoire was sequenced with immunoSEQ multiplex PCR; TCRdb's copy has only in-frame clones and lacks some. The sample records some 44,000 clones, 85% to 90% being singletons. Sequenced here: CD4+ or CD8+ T cells sorted from blood, sampled in a trial of the OX40 agonist ivuxolimab. The receptors stem from an adult with an advanced solid tumor such as melanoma, head and neck, liver or kidney cancer.

The rearrangement joins TRBV13 to TRBJ2-1, with 8 bases lining up with TRBD1. The CDR3 runs to 13 residues. Germline CDR1 PRHDT, CDR2 FYEKMQ (reference sequence). V lost 5 bases, J lost 9 bases, and 6 bases stayed unmatched. CDR3 sequence (DNA): TGTGCCAGCAGCAAGAGACAGGGGATTGAGCAGTTCTTC. This gives the protein CASSKRQGIEQFF.

CDR3 in DNA: TGTGCCAGCAGAGGTTCGGACAGCAAGAACACTGAAGCTTTCTTT. This encodes CASRGSDSKNTEAFF. J is TRBJ1-1 and V is TRBV28, with D perhaps TRBD1 (6 bases). CDR3 length: 15 amino acids. Germline loops: CDR1 MDHEN, CDR2 SYDVKM. V lost 6 bases and J lost 1, with 15 bases in between.

The V and J genes are TRBV5-6 and TRBJ1-2; no firm D call. Trimming cost V 0 bases and J 4 bases, with 7 bases left between them. The germline CDR1 and CDR2 sequences are SGHDT and YYEEEE. This CDR3 comprises 13 residues. CDR3 DNA sequence: TGTGCCAGCAGCTTGGCCGGAGGCTATGGCTACACCTTC. Its translation is CASSLAGGYGYTF.

The chain joins TRBV5-5 to TRBJ2-1; D might be TRBD2 (5 bases). Germline CDR1 reads SGHKS; CDR2 reads YYEKEE (reference sequence). V was clipped by 6 bases and J by 0 bases, with 10 bases between them. This CDR3 spans 14 amino acids. The CDR3 region has the DNA TGTGCCAGCAACTTTCGGGGCTCCTACAATGAGCAGTTCTTC. Translation: CASNFRGSYNEQFF.

J is TRBJ2-1 and V is TRBV19; 10 positions match TRBD1. This CDR3 contains 13 residues. Germline lookup yields CDR1 LNHDA and CDR2 SQIVND (reference sequence). V was clipped by 9 bases and J by 6 bases; unmatched bases: 5. CDR3 sequence: CASRRTGGNEQFF. The DNA of the CDR3 is TGTGCCAGCAGACGGACAGGGGGCAATGAGCAGTTCTTC. Based on the CDR3 plus reference TRBV19 and TRBJ2-1, the full variable domain is DGGITQSPKYLFRKEGQNVTLSCEQNLNHDAMYWYRQDPGQGLRLIYYSQIVNDFQKGDIAEGYSVSREKKESFPLTVTSAQKNPTAFYLCASRRTGGNEQFFGPGTRLTVL.

This rearrangement joins TRBV7-2 to TRBJ2-1; TRBD2 aligns across 10 bases. J was trimmed by 4 bases and V by 2 bases; bases with no gene match: 8. Germline V CDR1 and CDR2: SGHTA, FQGNSA. The CDR3 is made up of 17 amino acids. The chain's CDR3 is CASSLQHSSGGYNEQFF. The CDR3 nucleotides read TGTGCCAGCAGCTTACAACACTCTAGCGGGGGTTACAATGAGCAGTTCTTC.

The chain joins TRBV9 to TRBJ2-2; the match to TRBD2 covers 10 bases. From germline, CDR1 is SGDLS and CDR2 YYNGEE. The CDR3 runs to 16 residues. V gave up 0 bases and J gave up 4 bases; unmatched junction bases: 3. The CDR3 sequence is CASSVDLAGGTGELFF. The CDR3 DNA is TGTGCCAGCAGCGTAGATTTAGCGGGAGGCACCGGGGAGCTGTTTTTT.

The chain joins TRBV9 to TRBJ1-1; D call uncertain. V dropped 2 bases and J dropped 0 bases, with 17 bases sitting between them. The germline V gene encodes CDR1 SGDLS and CDR2 YYNGEE. This CDR3 has 17 residues. The CDR3 protein is CASSVGILLNLNTEAFF. The DNA for the CDR3 is TGTGCCAGCAGCGTCGGAATACTGTTGAACTTGAACACTGAAGCTTTCTTT. Combining the CDR3 with reference TRBV9 and TRBJ1-1 gives the whole variable domain DSGVTQTPKHLITATGQRVTLRCSPRSGDLSVYWYQQSLDQGLQFLIQYYNGEERAKGNILERFSAQQFPDLHSELNLSSLELGDSALYFCASSVGILLNLNTEAFFGQGTRLTVV.

CDR3 DNA: TGTGCCGGACGTGGGGGGGGTTCCTACAATGAGCAGTTCTTC. It translates to CAGRGGGSYNEQFF. V and J are TRBV2 and TRBJ2-1; TRBD2 matches 7 bases. This CDR3 comprises 14 residues. Germline CDR1 SNHLY, CDR2 FYNNEI. V gave up 11 bases and J gave up 1 base; unmatched junction bases: 8.

About this clone itself: Its ends do not fully match the called genes, so a read error is possible. The chain uses TRBV4-1 and TRBJ1-2, with TRBD1 matching over 9 bases. This CDR3 region has 14 residues. Looked up from germline, CDR1 is MGHRA and CDR2 is YSYEKL. The CDR3, as DNA: TGCGCCAGCAGCAAAGAAGGACAGGGGTATGGCTACACCTTC. It encodes CASSKEGQGYGYTF.

The chain combines TRBV2 with TRBJ2-2; D ambiguous. The CDR3 sequence is 16 residues long. V was trimmed by 3 bases and J by 4 bases, leaving 15 bases between them. CDR1 is SNHLY, CDR2 FYNNEI, per germline. Here the CDR3 reads CASSDRAASGTGELFF. The CDR3 DNA sequence: TGTGCCAGCAGTGATAGGGCGGCATCGGGCACCGGGGAGCTGTTTTTT. The variable domain in full, completed from reference TRBV2 and TRBJ2-2, reads EPEVTQTPSHQVTQMGQEVILRCVPISNHLYFYWYRQILGQKVEFLVSFYNNEISEKSEIFDDQFSVERPDGSNFTLKIRSTKLEDSAMYFCASSDRAASGTGELFFGEGSRLTVL.

The gene calls are TRBV6-1 and TRBJ1-6, with D possibly TRBD1 on 5 matching bases. Germline loops: CDR1 MNHNS, CDR2 SASEGT. V was shortened by 5 bases and J by 5 bases, with 13 bases between the two germline ends. The CDR3 extends over 15 amino acids. The CDR3 is CASSWGSQNNSPLHF. The CDR3 DNA reads TGTGCCAGCAGTTGGGGCAGCCAGAATAATTCACCCCTCCACTTT.

This chain connects TRBV2 to TRBJ2-5; 12 bases are a match to TRBD2. The CDR3 has 15 amino acids. The ends lost 6 bases at V and 5 bases at J; junction bases unmatched: 7. CDR1 and CDR2 (germline): SNHLY, FYNNEI. DNA for the CDR3: TGTGCCAGCAGCTTACTAGCGGGAGGAGCTGAGACCCAGTACTTC. It translates to CASSLLAGGAETQYF. The full variable domain, rest sourced from reference TRBV2 and TRBJ2-5, is EPEVTQTPSHQVTQMGQEVILRCVPISNHLYFYWYRQILGQKVEFLVSFYNNEISEKSEIFDDQFSVERPDGSNFTLKIRSTKLEDSAMYFCASSLLAGGAETQYFGPGTRLLVL.

This clone was counted between two and nine times. The gene calls are TRBV6-6 and TRBJ1-2; 10 bases agree with TRBD1. CDR3 length: 15 residues. Losses at the gene ends were 7 bases for V and 4 bases for J; bases not matched to a gene: 9. The germline CDR1 and CDR2 sequences are MNHNY and SVGAGI (reference sequence). The CDR3 sequence: CASTEDRGNLYGYTF. CDR3 nucleotide sequence: TGTGCCAGCACCGAGGACAGGGGGAATCTCTATGGCTACACCTTC.

The DNA of the CDR3 is TGTGCCACCCAGGACCTAACCTACGAGCAGTACTTC. It specifies CATQDLTYEQYF. J is TRBJ2-7 and V is TRBV19; D is undetermined. V was clipped by 10 bases and J by 2 bases, with 12 bases between them. CDR3 length equals 12 residues. Germline CDR1 LNHDA, CDR2 SQIVND (reference sequence).

The rearrangement uses TRBV2 and TRBJ1-2; TRBD1 aligns across 11 bases. V trimming: 3 bases; J trimming: 1 base; junction bases outside the gene matches: 4. The CDR3 runs 16 residues. Germline V lookup: CDR1 SNHLY, CDR2 FYNNEI. CDR3 amino acids: CASSEGQGDNNYGYTF. CDR3 DNA: TGTGCCAGCAGTGAGGGACAGGGGGATAATAACTATGGCTACACCTTC.

The V call is TRBV28, the J call TRBJ2-7; TRBD1 matches 9 bases. The CDR3 spans 15 residues. J gave up 1 base and V 5 bases, and 6 bases lay outside the gene matches. Germline assignment: CDR1 MDHEN and CDR2 SYDVKM. The CDR3 loop reads CASSLGGTGSYEQYF. The DNA for the CDR3 is TGTGCCAGCAGTCTTGGCGGGACAGGGTCCTACGAGCAGTACTTC.

In DNA, the CDR3 is TGCGCCAGCAGCCAAGGGTGGGGGCCACTTTACAATGAGCAGTTCTTC. It codes for CASSQGWGPLYNEQFF. The chain couples TRBV4-3 to TRBJ2-1; D is perhaps TRBD1 (6 bases). Trimming shortened V by 1 base and J by 4 bases, and 14 bases separated the two germline ends. CDR1 is LGHNA and CDR2 is YSLEER in the germline V gene. The CDR3 contains 16 residues.

The chain has TRBV19 and TRBJ1-3; D unclear. CDR3 length: 12 amino acids. The ends were cut back, 7 bases at V and 4 bases at J, with 8 bases in the middle. CDR1 is LNHDA and CDR2 is SQIVND in the germline V gene (reference sequence). The CDR3 loop reads CASILKGNTIYF. CDR3 in DNA: TGTGCCAGTATTCTTAAGGGAAACACCATATATTTT.

The chain joins TRBV11-2 to TRBJ2-5; D not resolved. Judging by the DNA end, TRBJ2-7 fits better; the J call may be wrong. Germline CDR1 and CDR2: SGHAT and FQNNGV. The CDR3 has 14 amino acids. The CDR3 nucleotides read TGTGCCAGCAGCTTAGGGACGGCCAAATCCGAGCAGTACTTC. Encoded protein: CASSLGTAKSEQYF.

This clone appeared once. The chain has TRBV9 and TRBJ2-2; TRBD2 matches 10 bases. V dropped 3 bases and J dropped 5; count of bases not matched to a gene: 7. The CDR3 totals 16 residues. CDR1 is SGDLS, CDR2 YYNGEE, per germline. The CDR3 DNA reads TGTGCCAGCAGCGAACCGGGACTAGCGTCTACCGGGGAGCTGTTTTTT. Residues: CASSEPGLASTGELFF.

The genes are TRBV4-3 and TRBJ1-3; weak D call: TRBD1 (6 bases). V was pared by 4 bases and J by 7 bases, with 20 bases between. The CDR3 runs to 16 residues. Per germline, CDR1 LGHNA and CDR2 YSLEER. In nucleotides, the CDR3 is TGCGCCAGCAGCCCGGAAATTCAGGGGACGCGGAACACCATATATTTT. Its protein is CASSPEIQGTRNTIYF.

V and J are TRBV7-2 and TRBJ2-5; 15 nucleotides match TRBD2. This CDR3 is 19 amino acids long. Trimming took 4 bases from V and 0 from J; bases not matched to a gene: 9. Per germline, CDR1 SGHTA and CDR2 FQGNSA. The CDR3 is CASSYYMGLAGGDQETQYF. In DNA, the CDR3 is TGTGCCAGCAGCTACTATATGGGACTAGCGGGGGGAGACCAAGAGACCCAGTACTTC.

The V call is TRBV7-6, the J call TRBJ2-6; D is uncertain. The germline V gene encodes CDR1 SGHVS and CDR2 FNYEAQ. V was trimmed by 4 bases and J by 2 bases, leaving 6 bases between them. This CDR3 spans 14 amino acids. The CDR3 DNA reads TGTGCCAGCAGCTCCGGCACTGGGGCCAACGTCCTGACTTTC. Translating gives CASSSGTGANVLTF.

The V and J genes are TRBV19 and TRBJ2-3; D is perhaps TRBD2 (5 bases). The germline V gene has CDR1 LNHDA and CDR2 SQIVND (reference sequence). Deletions cut 6 bases from V and 2 bases from J, with 9 bases between. The CDR3 totals 13 residues. CDR3 DNA: TGTGCCAGTAGGTCGGGGAACACAGATACGCAGTATTTT. It encodes CASRSGNTDTQYF.

This chain connects TRBV30 to TRBJ2-5; tentatively, D is TRBD1 or TRBD2 (5 bases each). Trimming cost V 4 bases and J 3 bases, with 9 bases left between them. The CDR3 has 12 amino acids. Germline CDR1 is GTSNPN and CDR2 is SVGIG (reference sequence). In nucleotides, the CDR3 is TGTGCCTGGACGAGGGGTGAAGAGACCCAGTACTTC. This gives the protein CAWTRGEETQYF.

V usage is TRBV7-8 and J usage is TRBJ1-5, with D perhaps matching TRBD1 (6 bases). Trimming removed 5 bases from V and 3 bases from J, with 11 bases in between. The CDR3 consists of 14 residues. Germline-derived CDR1 and CDR2 are SGHVS and FQNEAQ. CDR3 region: CASSPGAVNQPQHF. The CDR3 DNA reads as TGTGCCAGCAGCCCGGGGGCAGTCAATCAGCCCCAGCATTTT.

This clone was seen once. The rearrangement links TRBV7-2 to TRBJ1-5; unclear D gene. Trimming left V 5 bases short and J 1 base short, with 21 bases between. CDR3 length: 18 amino acids. Germline CDR1 and CDR2: SGHTA and FQGNSA. CDR3 loop: CASSPRAWGRESNQPQHF. In nucleotides, the CDR3 is TGTGCCAGCAGCCCTAGGGCTTGGGGAAGGGAGAGCAATCAGCCCCAGCATTTT.

This chain connects TRBV21-1 to TRBJ2-7; the table's D call of TRBD2 was not tested on the DNA. TRBV21-1 is a pseudogene segment. This CDR3 region has 15 residues. The CDR3: CATPGASGSSDEQYF. Here the CDR3 DNA reads TGTGCCACCCCAGGGGCTAGCGGGAGTTCCGACGAGCAGTACTTC.

The chain is built from TRBV19 and TRBJ2-3; D unresolved. CDR3 length: 13 residues. V lost 3 bases and J 0 bases, leaving 4 bases between the germline ends. In germline, CDR1 is LNHDA, CDR2 SQIVND (reference sequence). This CDR3 is CASSMTSTDTQYF. The CDR3 DNA follows: TGTGCCAGTAGTATGACTAGCACAGATACGCAGTATTTT. Filled out from reference TRBV19 and TRBJ2-3, the complete variable domain reads DGGITQSPKYLFRKEGQNVTLSCEQNLNHDAMYWYRQDPGQGLRLIYYSQIVNDFQKGDIAEGYSVSREKKESFPLTVTSAQKNPTAFYLCASSMTSTDTQYFGPGTRLTVL.

This chain joins TRBV6-1 and TRBJ2-7; TRBD1 agrees at 7 bases. Germline CDR1 and CDR2: MNHNS and SASEGT. The CDR3 runs to 14 residues. Trimming took 0 bases from V and 7 from J; bases not matched to a gene: 6. This CDR3 reads CASSEAWDRGEQYF. Written as DNA, the CDR3 is TGTGCCAGCAGTGAAGCCTGGGACAGAGGTGAGCAGTACTTC.

V gene TRBV2 combines with J gene TRBJ1-2; D not resolved. This CDR3 region has 13 residues. Trimming stripped 3 bases from V and 8 bases from J, with 13 bases between. Germline lookup yields CDR1 SNHLY and CDR2 FYNNEI. The CDR3 DNA is TGTGCCAGCAGTGACAGGCCAGTAGACGGCTACACCTTC. Protein product: CASSDRPVDGYTF.